The sequence of this TCR beta chain was determined in a study of shared clonotypes between healthy human individuals. Terminally differentiated effector memory CD45RA+ cells were excluded from the naive CD8 cells, which were CD45RO-negative and positively selected for CCR7. The donors, all of them Caucasian adults, lived in Nashville, Tennessee. For this clone: Its matching antigen is unknown.

V gave up 5 bases and J gave up 8 bases, with 21 bases separating them. The CDR3 spans 15 residues. Germline-derived CDR1 and CDR2 are MNHEY and SMNVEV (reference sequence). Each replicate PCR on the sorted subsets used 150 to 200 ng DNA (roughly 27,000 T cell genomes). Libraries were prepared by immunoSEQ multiplex PCR; TCRdb keeps only in-frame clonotypes and omits some of them. The repertoire holds about 700,000 clones, with approximately 90% as singletons. Study results and caveats: Compared with clonotypes that all four donors shared, non-shared clonotypes had lower generation probabilities. A generally larger estimated richness was seen in naive subsets than in memory subsets.

Sequencing used naive CD8+ T cells sorted from blood. The chain links TRBV27 to TRBJ1-1, with D possibly matching TRBD1 (6 bases). This TCR was recovered from a young man in good health. This CDR3 reads CASSPPLGHNREAFF. CDR3 coding DNA: TGTGCCAGCAGTCCCCCCTTGGGACACAATCGAGAAGCTTTCTTT.